This entry is about one T cell receptor beta chain. As processed by the authors: Estimates of nucleated cell counts were drawn from the amplification of reference gene primers. Only in-frame clones appear in the TCRdb table, and some are missing; sequencing was by immunoSEQ multiplex PCR. That table furnishes V, J and clone size, whereas the DNA furnished D and trimming. The sample contains some 77,000 clones, roughly 80% of which appear only once. This sample stems from a study of blood T cell repertoires in COVID-19. Study-wide context: The origin of the acute and convalescent COVID-19 samples was the United States, Italy and Spain. T cells, B-cell-depleted T cells, or PBMCs provided the cDNA or gDNA that served as material.

Germline CDR1 is GTSNPN and CDR2 is SVGIG (reference sequence). The CDR3 spans 12 residues. Deletions cut 4 bases from V and 7 bases from J, with 13 bases between. The clonotype was recovered from a woman aged 55-69 years with acute or convalescent COVID-19. V and J are TRBV30 and TRBJ1-2; D might be TRBD1 (6 bases). Sequences were obtained from peripheral blood. CDR3 nucleotides: TGTGCCTGGAACCGGGGGGCTGGTGGCTACACCTTC. The encoded protein is CAWNRGAGGYTF.